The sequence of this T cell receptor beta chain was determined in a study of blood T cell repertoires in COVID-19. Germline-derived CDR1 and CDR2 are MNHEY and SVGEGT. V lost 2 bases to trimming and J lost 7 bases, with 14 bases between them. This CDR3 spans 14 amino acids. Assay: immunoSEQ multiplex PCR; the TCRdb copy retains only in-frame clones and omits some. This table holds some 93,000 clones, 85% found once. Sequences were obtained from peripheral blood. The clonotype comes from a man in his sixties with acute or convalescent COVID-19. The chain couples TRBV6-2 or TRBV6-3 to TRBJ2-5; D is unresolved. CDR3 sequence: CASSYPTAVGTQYF. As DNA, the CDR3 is TGTGCCAGCAGTTACCCGACTGCCGTGGGGACCCAGTACTTC.